This TCR beta chain was documented in a study of T cell repertoires in cytomegalovirus infection. Across the study: CMV infection plus the matching HLA type was flagged by public TCR beta signatures.

TCRdb re-derived calls from the reads in MiXCR, one entry per CDR3 protein. The table has about 680,000 distinct CDR3 sequences, around 24% seen once. A few counts support this clonotype. Sequencing input: CD8+ T cells from PBMCs. The clonotype was recovered from a human donor in good health (CMV status not recorded). Some clones in this sample may be carry-over from other donors' samples.

The CDR3 DNA follows: TGTGCCAGTAGTATTGCCGGGGATGAGCAGTTCTTC. It encodes CASSIAGDEQFF. V and J are TRBV19 and TRBJ2-1, with D possibly TRBD2 on 5 matching bases. Trimming removed 3 bases from V and 8 bases from J, with 8 bases in between. Looked up from germline, CDR1 is LNHDA and CDR2 is SQIVND (reference sequence). This CDR3 is built from 12 residues.